A single T cell receptor beta chain is shown here with its context. The data belong to a study of CD8 T cells in Susac syndrome. Germline CDR1 and CDR2: MNHEY and SMNVEV (reference sequence). Trimming removed 3 bases at V and 1 base at J, with 10 bases between. This CDR3 has 15 residues. Random-hexamer reverse transcription was applied to about 0.45 to 1 ug RNA. TCRdb passed the immunoSEQ multiplex PCR reads through MiXCR, listing each CDR3 protein once. Of tens of thousands of distinct CDR3 sequences in the sample, 90% to 95% are singletons; the top ten hold less than 0.65%. Sequencing used CD8+ T cells from PBMCs. The rearrangement joins TRBV27 to TRBJ1-3; D is possibly TRBD1 (5 bases). The receptor's source is a human donor in good health. The CDR3 loop is CASSLGQGSGNTIYF. The CDR3 DNA follows: TGTGCCAGCAGTTTGGGGCAGGGTTCTGGAAACACCATATATTTT.